The entry below gives a single TCR beta chain sequence along with its context. Its antigen remains unidentified. The data derive from a study of cytomegalovirus exposure and HLA in healthy donors. General study findings and limits: According to the study, roughly 180 TCR beta chains were cytomegalovirus-associated. Productive status was seen about 90% or about 30% of the time for most TCR beta V segments in an earlier analysis.

PCR was performed using 60 Vbeta and 13 Jbeta primers. Clones were read by immunoSEQ multiplex PCR, and TCRdb kept only the in-frame ones, dropping some. The table lists about 110,000 clones, 82% of them singletons, with 2.5% in the top ten. Trimming removed 3 bases from V and 5 bases from J, with 13 bases in between. This CDR3 has 13 residues. Germline V gives CDR1 SQVTM, CDR2 ANQGSEA. The chain recombines TRBV29-1 with TRBJ2-5, with D possibly being TRBD1 (5 bases). The receptor was isolated from a woman between 18 and 30 years old in good health and CMV-seronegative. Sequenced material: PBMCs. CDR3 amino acids: CSVEITGPETQYF. CDR3 nucleotide sequence: TGCAGCGTTGAGATCACAGGTCCCGAGACCCAGTACTTC.